The next 10 T cell receptor beta chains were all read from a single sample in a study of response to subunit inactivated influenza vaccine. TCRdb passed the RT-PCR reads through MiXCR, listing each CDR3 protein once. The sample holds about 650,000 distinct CDR3 sequences, 14% seen once. The material sequenced was PBMCs from blood, taken around 14 days before vaccination. These receptors came from a man over 45 who received an inactivated influenza vaccine.

This clonotype was picked up many times. The chain joins TRBV5-1 to TRBJ2-2; tentatively, D is TRBD1 (6 bases). The CDR3 has 14 residues. Germline CDR1 reads SGHRS; CDR2 reads YFSETQ. V lost 4 bases and J 4 bases, leaving 11 bases between the germline ends. The DNA of the CDR3 is TGCGCCAGCAGCCCTGGACAGATCACCGGGGAGCTGTTTTTT. Amino acid sequence: CASSPGQITGELFF.

This clonotype turned up a few times. The CDR3 protein is CSAGAGGAVQPQHF. The CDR3 bases are TGCAGTGCTGGGGCAGGGGGCGCGGTTCAGCCCCAGCATTTT. This chain connects TRBV20-1 to TRBJ1-5; 8 nucleotides line up with TRBD1. V gave up 5 bases and J gave up 6 bases; unmatched junction bases: 9. Germline V CDR1 and CDR2: DFQATT, SNEGSKA (reference sequence). CDR3 length equals 14 residues.

This clonotype occurred a few times. V and J are TRBV7-2 and TRBJ2-1; 9 bases fit TRBD2. After removal of 1 base from V and 9 bases from J, the junction contained 7 bases not matched to a gene. This CDR3 spans 15 amino acids. Germline-derived CDR1 and CDR2 are SGHTA and FQGNSA. The CDR3 region is CASSLGGSGRVEQFF. The CDR3 region has the DNA TGTGCCAGCAGCTTAGGTGGTAGCGGGAGAGTTGAGCAGTTCTTC.

J is TRBJ2-1 and V is TRBV11-1; weak D call: TRBD2 (7 bases). CDR1 and CDR2 (germline): SGHAT, FQDESV (reference sequence). The length of the CDR3 is 18 residues. V lost 5 bases to trimming and J lost 6 bases, with 26 bases between them. Here the CDR3 reads CASSGGGSAVHSINEQFF. CDR3 coding DNA: TGTGCCAGCAGCGGGGGGGGCTCGGCGGTACACAGTATCAATGAGCAGTTCTTC.

This clonotype was found a few times. The gene calls are TRBV20-1 and TRBJ2-3; 7 bases match TRBD1. Germline assignment: CDR1 DFQATT and CDR2 SNEGSKA (reference sequence). The CDR3 consists of 15 residues. The trim removed 0 bases at V and 2 bases at J, leaving 5 bases unmatched. The CDR3 is CSARDEGAVTDTQYF. Written as DNA, the CDR3 is TGCAGTGCTAGAGACGAGGGGGCCGTCACAGATACGCAGTATTTT.

This chain joins TRBV6-2 or TRBV6-3 and TRBJ2-1; D gene unclear. Trimming took off 2 bases at V and 7 bases at J, with 9 bases between the two ends. The CDR3 covers 13 residues. Germline V gene data show CDR1 as MNHEY and CDR2 as SVGEGT. The CDR3 protein is CASSYLVWNEQFF. As DNA, the CDR3 is TGTGCCAGCAGTTACCTAGTTTGGAATGAGCAGTTCTTC.

The V gene is TRBV7-8, the J gene TRBJ2-1; 11 bases line up with TRBD1. J was trimmed by 6 bases and V by 6 bases; bases with no gene match: 10. The CDR3 covers 16 residues. CDR1 SGHVS and CDR2 FQNEAQ come from the germline V gene. Here the CDR3 DNA reads TGTGCCAGCAGGCCTTTCCCGGGACAGGGGGTCAATGAGCAGTTCTTC. Translating it yields CASRPFPGQGVNEQFF.

The chain carries TRBV5-6 and TRBJ2-3; perhaps TRBD2 as D (5 bases). Germline CDR1 reads SGHDT; CDR2 reads YYEEEE. V lost 0 bases, J lost 6 bases, and 14 bases lay in between. The CDR3 loop spans 15 amino acids. CDR3 bases: TGTGCCAGCAGCTTGGAAATATCATCGGGGGATACGCAGTATTTT. Protein: CASSLEISSGDTQYF.

This clonotype was counted between two and nine times. The chain links TRBV5-1 to TRBJ1-1; D is undetermined. The CDR3 runs 15 residues. V dropped 4 bases and J dropped 1 base, with 14 bases sitting between them. From germline, CDR1 is SGHRS and CDR2 YFSETQ. The CDR3: CASSLPGLKNTEAFF. CDR3 nucleotides: TGCGCCAGCAGCCTTCCAGGACTTAAGAACACTGAAGCTTTCTTT.

This clonotype has a handful of counts. The gene calls are TRBV3-1 and TRBJ2-5, with 7 bases matching TRBD1. V was clipped by 2 bases and J by 4 bases; unmatched bases: 1. The CDR3 spans 13 residues. CDR1 LGHDT and CDR2 YNNKEL come from the germline V gene (reference sequence). The CDR3 region is CASSQRGRETQYF. The CDR3 region has the DNA TGTGCCAGCAGCCAAAGGGGGCGAGAGACCCAGTACTTC.